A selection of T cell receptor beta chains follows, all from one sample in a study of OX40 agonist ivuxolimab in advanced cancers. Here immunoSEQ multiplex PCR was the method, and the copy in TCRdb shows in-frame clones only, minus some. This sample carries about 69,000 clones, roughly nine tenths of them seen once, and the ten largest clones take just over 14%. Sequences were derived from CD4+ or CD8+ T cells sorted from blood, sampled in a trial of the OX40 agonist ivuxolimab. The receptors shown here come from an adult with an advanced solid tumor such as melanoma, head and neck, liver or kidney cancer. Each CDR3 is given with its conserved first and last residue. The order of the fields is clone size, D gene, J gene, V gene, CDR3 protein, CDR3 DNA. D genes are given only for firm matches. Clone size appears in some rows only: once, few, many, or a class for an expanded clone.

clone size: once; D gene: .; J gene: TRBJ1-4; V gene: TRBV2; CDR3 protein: CASIGFGDNEKLFF; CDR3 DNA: TGTGCCAGCATAGGGTTCGGGGATAATGAAAAACTGTTTTTT
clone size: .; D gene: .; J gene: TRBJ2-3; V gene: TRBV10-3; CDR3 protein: CAISESVLPGVNTDTQYF; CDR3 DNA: TGTGCCATCAGTGAAAGTGTGCTGCCGGGGGTAAACACAGATACGCAGTATTTT
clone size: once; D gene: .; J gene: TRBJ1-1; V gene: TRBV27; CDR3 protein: CASSLGGLGTEAFF; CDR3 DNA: TGTGCCAGCAGTTTAGGGGGGCTGGGCACTGAAGCTTTCTTT
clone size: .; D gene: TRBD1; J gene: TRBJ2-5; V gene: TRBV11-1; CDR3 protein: CASSYGQGWETQYF; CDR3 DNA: TGTGCCAGCAGCTATGGACAGGGGTGGGAGACCCAGTACTTC
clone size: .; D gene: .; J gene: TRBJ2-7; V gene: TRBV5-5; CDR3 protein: CASSPRFSYEQYF; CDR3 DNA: TGTGCCAGCAGCCCGAGGTTTTCCTACGAGCAGTACTTC
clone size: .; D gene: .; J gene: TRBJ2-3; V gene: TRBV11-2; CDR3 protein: CASSHIRGEGFTDTQYF; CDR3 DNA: TGTGCCAGCAGCCACATTAGGGGGGAGGGATTCACAGATACGCAGTATTTT
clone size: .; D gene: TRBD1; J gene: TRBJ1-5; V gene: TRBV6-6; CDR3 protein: CASSPDRNNQPQHF; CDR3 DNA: TGTGCCAGCAGTCCGGACAGGAACAATCAGCCCCAGCATTTT
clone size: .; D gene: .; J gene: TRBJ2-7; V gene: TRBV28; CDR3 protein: CASSLGTNAYEQYF; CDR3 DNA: TGTGCCAGCAGTTTGGGGACAAACGCCTACGAGCAGTACTTC
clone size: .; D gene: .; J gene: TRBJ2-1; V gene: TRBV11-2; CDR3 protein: CASSPYGLNEQFF; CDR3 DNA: TGTGCCAGCAGCCCCTACGGACTAAATGAGCAGTTCTTC
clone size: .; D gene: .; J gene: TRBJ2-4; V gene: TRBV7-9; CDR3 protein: CASSFGGAKNIQYF; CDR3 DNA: TGTGCCAGCAGCTTCGGCGGTGCCAAAAACATTCAGTACTTC
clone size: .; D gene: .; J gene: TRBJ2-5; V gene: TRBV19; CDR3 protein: CASSLNNPGETQYF; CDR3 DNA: TGTGCCAGTAGTCTCAACAACCCAGGGGAGACCCAGTACTTC
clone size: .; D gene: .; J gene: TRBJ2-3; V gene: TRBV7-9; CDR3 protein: CASSADSTDTQYF; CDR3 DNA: TGTGCCAGCAGCGCCGACAGCACAGATACGCAGTATTTT
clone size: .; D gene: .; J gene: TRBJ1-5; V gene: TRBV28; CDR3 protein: CASRDYSNQPQHF; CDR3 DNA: TGTGCCAGCAGGGATTATAGCAATCAGCCCCAGCATTTT
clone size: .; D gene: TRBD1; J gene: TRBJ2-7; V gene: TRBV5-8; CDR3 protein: CASNPIGTDLPSSYEQYF; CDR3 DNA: TGTGCCAGCAACCCCATCGGGACAGATCTCCCGAGCTCCTACGAGCAGTACTTC
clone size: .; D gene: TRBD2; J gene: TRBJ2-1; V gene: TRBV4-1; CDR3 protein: CASSPTSGRGNEQFF; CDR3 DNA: TGCGCCAGCAGCCCGACTAGCGGGAGGGGTAATGAGCAGTTCTTC
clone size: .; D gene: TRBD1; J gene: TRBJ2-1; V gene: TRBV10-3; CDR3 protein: CAISGRTGTHEQFF; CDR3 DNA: TGTGCCATCAGTGGCCGGACAGGGACCCATGAGCAGTTCTTC
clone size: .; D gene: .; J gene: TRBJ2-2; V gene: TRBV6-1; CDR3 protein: CATWSETGELFF; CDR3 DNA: TGTGCCACGTGGAGCGAGACCGGGGAGCTGTTTTTT
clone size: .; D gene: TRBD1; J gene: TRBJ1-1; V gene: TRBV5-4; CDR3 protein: CASSGDRGQAFF; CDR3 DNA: TGTGCCAGCAGCGGGGACAGGGGTCAAGCTTTCTTT
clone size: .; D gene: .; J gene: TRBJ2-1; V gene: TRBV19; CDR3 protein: CASQPPDVYNEQFF; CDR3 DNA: TGTGCCAGTCAACCACCGGACGTCTACAATGAGCAGTTCTTC
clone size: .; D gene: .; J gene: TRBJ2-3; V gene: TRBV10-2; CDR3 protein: CASSEATSGVSDTQYF; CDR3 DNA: TGCGCCAGCAGTGAGGCAACTTCGGGAGTGTCAGATACGCAGTATTTT
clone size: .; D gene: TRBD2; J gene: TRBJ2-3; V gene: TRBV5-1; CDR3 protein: CASSLAGTRTDTQYF; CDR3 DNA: TGCGCCAGCAGCTTGGCCGGGACTAGGACAGATACGCAGTATTTT
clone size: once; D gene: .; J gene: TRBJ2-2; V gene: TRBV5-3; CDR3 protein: CARSLVRRENTGELFF; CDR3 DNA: TGTGCCAGAAGCTTGGTTCGGCGGGAGAACACCGGGGAGCTGTTTTTT
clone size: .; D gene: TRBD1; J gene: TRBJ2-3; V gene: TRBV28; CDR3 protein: CASSSLIRTGRNSDTQYF; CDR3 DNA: TGTGCCAGCAGTTCCCTCATAAGGACAGGGAGGAATTCAGATACGCAGTATTTT
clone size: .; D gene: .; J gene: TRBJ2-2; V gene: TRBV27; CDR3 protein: CASSLGSLSHGELFF; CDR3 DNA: TGTGCCAGCAGTTTGGGTTCCCTTTCACACGGGGAGCTGTTTTTT
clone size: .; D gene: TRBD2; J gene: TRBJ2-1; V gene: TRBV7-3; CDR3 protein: CASSPSGSSYNEQFF; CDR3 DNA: TGTGCCAGCAGCCCGAGCGGGAGCTCCTACAATGAGCAGTTCTTC
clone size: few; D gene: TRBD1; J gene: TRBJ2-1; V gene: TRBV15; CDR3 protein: CATSRVGQGAYNEQFF; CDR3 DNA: TGTGCCACCAGCAGAGTAGGGCAGGGGGCCTACAATGAGCAGTTCTTC
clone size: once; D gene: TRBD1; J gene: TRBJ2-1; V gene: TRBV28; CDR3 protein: CASKGQGYNEQFF; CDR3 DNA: TGTGCCAGCAAAGGACAGGGGTACAATGAGCAGTTCTTC
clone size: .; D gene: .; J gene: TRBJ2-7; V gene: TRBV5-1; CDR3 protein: CASSPHWDEQYF; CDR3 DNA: TGCGCCAGCAGCCCACACTGGGACGAGCAGTACTTC
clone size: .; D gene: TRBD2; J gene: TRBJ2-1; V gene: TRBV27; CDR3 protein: CASSLGLAGVNEQFF; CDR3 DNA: TGTGCCAGCAGTTTGGGGCTAGCGGGAGTCAATGAGCAGTTCTTC
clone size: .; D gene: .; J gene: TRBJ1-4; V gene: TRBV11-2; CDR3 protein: CASSLVYSANEKLFF; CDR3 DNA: TGTGCCAGCAGCTTAGTATACTCTGCGAATGAAAAACTGTTTTTT
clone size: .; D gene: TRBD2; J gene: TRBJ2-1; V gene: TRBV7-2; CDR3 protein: CASSLSSGGYNEQFF; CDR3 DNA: TGTGCCAGCAGCTTATCTAGCGGAGGCTACAATGAGCAGTTCTTC
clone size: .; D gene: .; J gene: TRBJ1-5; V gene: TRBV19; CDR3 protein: CASSPLGAGDNQPQHF; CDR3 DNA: TGTGCCAGTAGCCCACTAGGGGCAGGGGATAATCAGCCCCAGCATTTT
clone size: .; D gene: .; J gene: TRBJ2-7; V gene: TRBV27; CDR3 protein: CASSLSPQEQYF; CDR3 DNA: TGTGCCAGCAGTTTATCCCCACAGGAGCAGTACTTC
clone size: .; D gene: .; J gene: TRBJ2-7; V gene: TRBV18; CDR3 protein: CASSPYGESYEQYF; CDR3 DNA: TGTGCCAGCTCACCGTACGGGGAATCCTACGAGCAGTACTTC
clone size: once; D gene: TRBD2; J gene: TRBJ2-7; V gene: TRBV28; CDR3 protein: CASSLRGLAGAYEQYF; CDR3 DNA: TGTGCCAGCAGTTTAAGAGGACTAGCGGGAGCCTACGAGCAGTACTTC
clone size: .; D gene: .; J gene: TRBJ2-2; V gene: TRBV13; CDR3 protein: CASSLRAGRPGELFF; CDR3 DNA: TGTGCCAGCAGCTTACGAGCAGGGAGGCCCGGGGAGCTGTTTTTT
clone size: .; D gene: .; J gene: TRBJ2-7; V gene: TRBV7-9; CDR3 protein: CASSPTREIEEQYF; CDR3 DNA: TGTGCCAGCAGCCCCACCAGGGAAATTGAGGAGCAGTACTTC
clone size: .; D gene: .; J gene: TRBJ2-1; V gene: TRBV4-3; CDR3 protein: CASSQAEHNEQFF; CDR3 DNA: TGCGCCAGCAGCCAAGCGGAGCACAATGAGCAGTTCTTC
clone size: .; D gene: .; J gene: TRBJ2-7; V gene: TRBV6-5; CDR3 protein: CASSGSYEQYF; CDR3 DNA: TGTGCCAGCAGCGGCAGTTACGAGCAGTACTTC
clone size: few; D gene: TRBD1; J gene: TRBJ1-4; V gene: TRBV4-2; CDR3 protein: CASSPRTGTNEKLFF; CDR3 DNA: TGTGCCAGCAGCCCAAGGACAGGGACTAATGAAAAACTGTTTTTT
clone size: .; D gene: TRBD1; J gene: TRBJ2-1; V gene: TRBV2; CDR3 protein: CASSHEGQGHNEQFF; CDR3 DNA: TGTGCCAGCAGTCATGAGGGACAGGGCCACAATGAGCAGTTCTTC
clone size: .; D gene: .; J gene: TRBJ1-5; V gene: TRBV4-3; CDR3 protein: CASSQDHTGSNQPQHF; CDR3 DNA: TGCGCCAGCAGCCAAGATCATACAGGGAGCAATCAGCCCCAGCATTTT
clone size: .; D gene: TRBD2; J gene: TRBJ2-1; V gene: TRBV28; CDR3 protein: CASSLGLAGGPYNEQFF; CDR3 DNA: TGTGCCAGCAGTTTGGGACTAGCGGGAGGACCCTACAATGAGCAGTTCTTC
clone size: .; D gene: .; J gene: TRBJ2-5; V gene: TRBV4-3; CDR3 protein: CASSRTADRREETQYF; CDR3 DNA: TGCGCCAGCAGTCGAACGGCCGACAGGCGGGAAGAGACCCAGTACTTC
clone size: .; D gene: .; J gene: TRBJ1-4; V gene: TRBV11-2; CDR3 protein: CASSSRGRVGEKLFF; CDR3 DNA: TGTGCCAGCAGCTCCAGGGGCAGGGTGGGAGAAAAACTGTTTTTT
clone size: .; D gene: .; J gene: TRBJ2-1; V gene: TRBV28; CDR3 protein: CASTNPAIGYESFF; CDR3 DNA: TGTGCCAGCACCAATCCGGCCATCGGCTACGAATCGTTCTTC
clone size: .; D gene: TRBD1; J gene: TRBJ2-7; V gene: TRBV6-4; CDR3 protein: CASSPGQGAYEQYF; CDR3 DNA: TGTGCCAGCAGCCCCGGACAGGGGGCTTACGAGCAGTACTTC